This TCR beta chain was recovered during a study of blood T cell repertoires in COVID-19. Data came from immunoSEQ multiplex PCR; TCRdb stores just in-frame clones and leaves some out. In the table there are approximately 440,000 clones, roughly 90% of which are singletons. Trimming removed 1 base at V and 6 bases at J, with 9 bases between. CDR1 and CDR2 (germline): SEHNR, FQNEAQ (reference sequence). CDR3 length equals 13 residues. The source of this sequence is a woman younger than 35 who had recovered from COVID-19. Sequencing used PBMCs or T cells enriched from blood (not recorded which). V and J are TRBV7-9 and TRBJ1-2; D gene unclear. DNA of the CDR3: TGTGCCAGCAGCTTAGATCTGAGAGATGGCTACACCTTC. Residues: CASSLDLRDGYTF.